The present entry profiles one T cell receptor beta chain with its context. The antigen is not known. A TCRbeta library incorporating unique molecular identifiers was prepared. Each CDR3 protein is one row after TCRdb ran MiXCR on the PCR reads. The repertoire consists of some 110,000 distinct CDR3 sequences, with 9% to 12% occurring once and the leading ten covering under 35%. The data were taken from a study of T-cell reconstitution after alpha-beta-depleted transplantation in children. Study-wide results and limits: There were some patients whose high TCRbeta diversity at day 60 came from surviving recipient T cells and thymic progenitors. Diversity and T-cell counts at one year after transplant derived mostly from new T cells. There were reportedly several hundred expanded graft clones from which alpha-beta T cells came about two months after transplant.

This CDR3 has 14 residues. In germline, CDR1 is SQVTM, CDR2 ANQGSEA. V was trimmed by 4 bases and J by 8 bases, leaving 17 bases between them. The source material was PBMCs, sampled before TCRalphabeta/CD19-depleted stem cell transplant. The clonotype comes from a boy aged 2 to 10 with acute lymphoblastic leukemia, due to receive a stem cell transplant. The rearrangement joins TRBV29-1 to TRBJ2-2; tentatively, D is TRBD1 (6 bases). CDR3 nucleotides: TGCAGCGTTGTACTATGGCAGGGGCGGGGGGAGCTGTTTTTT. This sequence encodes CSVVLWQGRGELFF.